The 9 T cell receptor beta chains presented below share a single source sample, sequenced in a study of CD8+ T cells in alopecia areata. RNA extraction and reverse transcription yielded cDNA as sequencing template. Method: immunoSEQ multiplex PCR; TCRdb's copy keeps in-frame clones and lacks some. This table holds about 140,000 clones, approximately 80% found once. As to treatment: oral pan-JAK inhibitor, 5-10 mg twice daily. The material was CD8+ T cells sorted from blood, obtained at week 4, from a patient treated with tofacitinib. The receptors originated from a human donor with alopecia areata.

The V gene is TRBV27, the J gene TRBJ2-3; TRBD2 agrees at 7 bases. Trimming at V came to 8 bases and at J to 3 bases, leaving 11 bases not matched to a gene. In germline, CDR1 is MNHEY, CDR2 SMNVEV (reference sequence). This CDR3 has 15 residues. The DNA for the CDR3 is TGTGCCAGCTGCTTAGCGGGCCGCATAACAGATACGCAGTATTTT. Translating gives CASCLAGRITDTQYF.

The gene calls are TRBV5-1 and TRBJ2-1, with 10 nucleotides matching TRBD2. The CDR3 totals 16 residues. The germline gives CDR1 SGHRS, CDR2 YFSETQ. V lost 1 base, J lost 4 bases, and 5 bases stayed unmatched. The CDR3 sequence is CASSLSLAGAYNEQFF. The CDR3 coding sequence is TGCGCCAGCAGCTTGAGCCTAGCGGGGGCTTACAATGAGCAGTTCTTC.

This chain joins TRBV6-5 and TRBJ1-1; the match to TRBD1 covers 8 bases. Trimming cost V 5 bases and J 6 bases; bases outside gene matches: 8. The CDR3 covers 14 residues. In germline, CDR1 is MNHEY, CDR2 SVGAGI. CDR3 DNA: TGTGCCAGCAGTCCCGGACAGGGTTTATCTGAAGCTTTCTTT. This sequence encodes CASSPGQGLSEAFF.

The chain is built from TRBV4-2 and TRBJ2-7; 12 bases line up with TRBD2. The CDR3 loop spans 19 amino acids. With V trimmed by 2 bases and J by 3 bases, 14 bases remained unmatched. Germline values: CDR1 LGHNA, CDR2 YNFKEQ. The CDR3 sequence: CASSQKKETSGGPYYEQYF. The CDR3 coding sequence is TGTGCCAGCAGCCAAAAAAAGGAGACTAGCGGGGGCCCCTACTACGAGCAGTACTTC.

In nucleotides, the CDR3 is TGTGCCAGCAGCCAAGACAACAACTATGGCTACACCTTC. The encoded protein is CASSQDNNYGYTF. The V call is TRBV14, the J call TRBJ1-2; no firm D call. Trimming shortened V by 0 bases and J by 2 bases, and 4 bases separated the two germline ends. Germline CDR1 SGHDN, CDR2 FVKESK. This CDR3 spans 13 amino acids.

The chain couples TRBV29-1 to TRBJ1-1; no reliable D call. The CDR3 loop spans 14 amino acids. V was pared by 0 bases and J by 7 bases, with 15 bases between. Per the germline V gene, CDR1 is SQVTM and CDR2 is ANQGSEA. Written as DNA, the CDR3 is TGCAGCGTTGAAGATGGCAGCGGGAGGGTTGAAGCTTTCTTT. Encoded protein: CSVEDGSGRVEAFF.

CDR3 loop: CASSYPSPTEAFF. DNA for the CDR3: TGTGCCAGCAGTTACCCCAGCCCCACTGAAGCTTTCTTT. The chain is built from TRBV6-6 and TRBJ1-1, with D unresolved. This CDR3 contains 13 residues. The V gene lost 2 bases and the J gene lost 4 bases, with 8 bases spanning the gap. CDR1 MNHNY and CDR2 SVGAGI come from the germline V gene (reference sequence).

This chain joins TRBV5-1 and TRBJ2-3; the match to TRBD1 covers 8 bases. This CDR3 region has 16 residues. With V trimmed by 4 bases and J by 1 base, 8 bases remained unmatched. Looked up from germline, CDR1 is SGHRS and CDR2 is YFSETQ. The CDR3, as DNA: TGCGCCAGCAGCCACAACCTGGACAGGGGCACAGATACGCAGTATTTT. The encoded protein is CASSHNLDRGTDTQYF.

J is TRBJ2-7 and V is TRBV5-1, with D possibly being TRBD2 (6 bases). The germline V and J ends were trimmed by 1 base and 0 bases, with 11 bases remaining between them. This CDR3 has 15 residues. The V gene's germline CDR1 is SGHRS and CDR2 YFSETQ. CDR3: CASSLSGEASYEQYF. CDR3 DNA: TGCGCCAGCAGCTTGTCGGGGGAAGCCTCCTACGAGCAGTACTTC. The full variable domain, rest sourced from reference TRBV5-1 and TRBJ2-7, is KAGVTQTPRYLIKTRGQQVTLSCSPISGHRSVSWYQQTPGQGLQFLFEYFSETQRNKGNFPGRFSGRQFSNSRSEMNVSTLELGDSALYLCASSLSGEASYEQYFGPGTRLTVT.